The clone carrying this T cell receptor beta chain was detected only a few times. Its antigen remains unknown. This sample was taken from a study of T cell repertoires in cytomegalovirus infection. For the study at large: HLA-B-restricted CMV epitopes that are well studied were used alongside recently identified HLA-C-restricted ones.

Using its own MiXCR run on the reads, TCRdb lists one record per CDR3 protein. Altogether fewer than 130,000 distinct CDR3 sequences are present, over 40% being singletons, with the ten largest covering around 70%. Trimming pared 10 bases from V and 7 bases from J, leaving 13 bases between. The CDR3 consists of 12 residues. Study-wide results and limits: HLA-C-restricted TCR beta clonotypes specific for CMV led the ex vivo response.

This TCR derives from a human donor in good health (CMV status not recorded). Some clones in this sample may be carry-over from other donors' samples. The chain combines TRBV12-3 or TRBV12-4 with TRBJ2-2; D remains unclear. The specimen was CD8+ T cells from cultured PBMCs, collected from culture after CMV antigen stimulation. Here the CDR3 reads CATKAGGGELFF. For the CDR3, the DNA is TGTGCCACCAAGGCAGGCGGCGGGGAGCTGTTTTTT.